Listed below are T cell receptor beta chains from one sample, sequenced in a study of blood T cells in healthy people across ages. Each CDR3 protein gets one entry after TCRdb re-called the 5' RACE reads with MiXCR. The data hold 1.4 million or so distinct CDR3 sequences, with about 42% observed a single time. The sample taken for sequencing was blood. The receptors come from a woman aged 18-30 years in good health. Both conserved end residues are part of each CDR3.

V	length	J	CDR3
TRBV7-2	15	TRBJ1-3	CASGPDILSGNTIYF
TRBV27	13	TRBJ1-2	CASSPDRIYGCTF
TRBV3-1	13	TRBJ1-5	CASSHAGYQPQHF
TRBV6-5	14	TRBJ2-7	CASSPEPGRYEQYF
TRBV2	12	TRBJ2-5	CASSRRGQEQYF
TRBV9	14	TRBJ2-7	CASSVAGEAYEQYF
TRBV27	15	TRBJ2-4	CASRPGGAAKNIQYF
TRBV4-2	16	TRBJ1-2	CASSQDPVGANYGYTF
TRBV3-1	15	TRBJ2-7	CASSPRDRVTYEQYF
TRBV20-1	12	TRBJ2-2	CSARDPTGELFF
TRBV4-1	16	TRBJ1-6	CASSSRTGKVDSPLHF
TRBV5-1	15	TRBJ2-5	CASSWRWGPEETRYF
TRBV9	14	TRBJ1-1	CASSSRPGGTEAFF
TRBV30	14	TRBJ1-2	CAWSGRGGLYGYTF
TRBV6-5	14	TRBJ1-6	CASKGENYNSPLHF
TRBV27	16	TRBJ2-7	CASSLSVGRSPYEQYF
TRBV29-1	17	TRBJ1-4	CGVSGGQGEGNKEKLFF
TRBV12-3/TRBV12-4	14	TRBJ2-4	CASSLGQGVHIQYF
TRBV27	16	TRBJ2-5	CASSPHSGADYNEQYF
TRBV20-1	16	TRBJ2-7	CSASSGTSREIDEQYF
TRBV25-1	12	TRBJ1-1	CASSQIDAEAFF
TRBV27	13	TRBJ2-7	CASSLGVHYEQYF
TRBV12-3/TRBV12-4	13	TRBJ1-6	CASSLRFNSPPHF
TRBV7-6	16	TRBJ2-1	CASRGWGSRSYNEQFF
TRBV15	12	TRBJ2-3	CATSKDWDTQYF
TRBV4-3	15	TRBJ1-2	CASSQDGAREDGYTF
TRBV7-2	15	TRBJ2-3	CASSGPGHMTDTQYF
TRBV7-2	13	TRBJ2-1	CASSRVPYNEQFF
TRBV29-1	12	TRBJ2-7	CSDRGLNNEQYF
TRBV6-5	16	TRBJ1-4	CASSRTGRATNEKLFF
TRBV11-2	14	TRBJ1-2	CASRDTRDRYGYTF
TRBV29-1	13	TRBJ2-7	CSVAASGSYEQYF
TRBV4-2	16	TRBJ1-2	CASSQDPAGASYGYTF
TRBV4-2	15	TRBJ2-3	CASSQEARRTDTQYF
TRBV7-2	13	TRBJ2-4	CASSFILRGEQYF
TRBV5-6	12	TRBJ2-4	CASSRLAGEQYF
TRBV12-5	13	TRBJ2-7	CASGLVSGNEQYF
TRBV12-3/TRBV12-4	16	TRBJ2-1	CASSFGSRDSYNEQFF
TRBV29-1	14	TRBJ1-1	CSVPPRGGYTEAFF
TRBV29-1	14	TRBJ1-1	CSGGNRVANTEAFF
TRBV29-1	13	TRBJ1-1	CSTQRGEDTEAFF
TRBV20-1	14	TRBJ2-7	CSAFALAVSYEQYF
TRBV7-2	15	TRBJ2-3	CASSRDWASTGTQYF
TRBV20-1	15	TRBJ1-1	CSARVGVLAQREAFF
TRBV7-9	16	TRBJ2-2	CASSFLQSITAGELFF
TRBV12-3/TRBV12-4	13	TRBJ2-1	CASSPGRGGEQFF
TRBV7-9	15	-	CASSLDRGKPYEQYF
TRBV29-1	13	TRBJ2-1	CSVVRGRYNEQFF
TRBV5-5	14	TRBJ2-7	CASSFGADPCEQYF
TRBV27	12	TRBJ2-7	CASSKGGFEQYF
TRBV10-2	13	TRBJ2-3	CASSGGYTDTQYF
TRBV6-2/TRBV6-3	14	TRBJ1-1	CASSYHRLNTEAFF
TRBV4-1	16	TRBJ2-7	CASSQQGQAISYEQYF
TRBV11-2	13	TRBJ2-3	CASSLDLADTQYF
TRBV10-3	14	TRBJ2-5	CAIRLTSGEETQYF